This T cell receptor (beta chain) appears in the sequencing data of a study of regulatory T cells in long-lasting Graves disease. Study-level findings and limits: Persistent Graves' patients possessed reduced TCR diversity relative to recently diagnosed ones.

Construction of the TCR beta libraries employed iRepertoire HTBI primers in conjunction with Arm-PCR of CDR3 regions. TCRdb called the multiplex PCR reads again in MiXCR, with one record for every CDR3 protein. The repertoire holds 400,000 to 500,000 distinct CDR3 sequences, with about 16% as singletons. This clonotype was recorded at least ten times. Its matching antigen is unknown. Germline V gives CDR1 SNHLY, CDR2 FYNNEI. The CDR3 extends over 15 amino acids. With 10 bases clipped from V and 4 bases from J, the junction kept 7 bases outside the gene matches. The time point denotes: newly diagnosed GD, antithyroid drugs for less than 3 months. Generation of the TCR library employed RNA extracted from PBMCs. This same sample was also taken into another study, of T cells in Graves' hyperthyroidism and ophthalmopathy.

The rearrangement uses TRBV2 and TRBJ1-6, with 10 bases fitting TRBD1. This TCR derives from a woman between 18 and 29 years old with Graves disease. The material sequenced was peripheral blood mononuclear cells (PBMCs), taken at new diagnosis, from a patient treated with antithyroid drugs. CDR3 bases: TGTGCCATCCAACCGGGACAGGGGTATAATTCACCCCTCCACTTT. This translates into CAIQPGQGYNSPLHF. Drawing the rest from reference TRBV2 and TRBJ1-6, the complete variable domain is EPEVTQTPSHQVTQMGQEVILRCVPISNHLYFYWYRQILGQKVEFLVSFYNNEISEKSEIFDDQFSVERPDGSNFTLKIRSTKLEDSAMYFCAIQPGQGYNSPLHFGNGTRLTVT.